The clone carrying this TCR beta chain is a singleton in its sample. The data were obtained in a study of blood T cell repertoires in COVID-19. Looking at the study overall: Material from acute and convalescent COVID-19 was sourced from the United States, Italy and Spain. The analysed material was cDNA or gDNA that came from T cells, B-cell-depleted T cells, or PBMCs.

The CDR3 is 15 residues long. Germline V lookup: CDR1 SGHNT, CDR2 YYREEE (reference sequence). V was shortened by 1 base and J by 0 bases, with 10 bases between the two germline ends. Profiling relied on immunoSEQ multiplex PCR, and the TCRdb table lists in-frame clones only, not all of them. The sample records approximately 200,000 clones, around 85% being singletons. What was sequenced was peripheral blood. V usage is TRBV5-4 and J usage is TRBJ1-1, with D perhaps matching TRBD1 (5 bases). The source is a human donor with active or convalescent COVID-19. The donor label of this sample is uncertain. CDR3 nucleotides: TGTGCCAGCAGCTTGCCGGGGGTTGTGAACACTGAAGCTTTCTTT. It encodes CASSLPGVVNTEAFF.